This T cell receptor (beta chain) was sequenced during a study of cytomegalovirus exposure and HLA in healthy donors. The CDR3 has 14 amino acids. V was shortened by 3 bases and J by 2 bases, with 9 bases between the two germline ends. Germline V CDR1 and CDR2: SGHTA, FQGNSA. Findings and limits, study-wide: The classifier reportedly diagnosed cytomegalovirus status with high specificity and sensitivity.

As to this clone: Its antigen is not identified. Within the sample, other DNA sequences also encode this same CDR3.

PCR used 60 Vbeta primers and 13 Jbeta primers. The method was immunoSEQ multiplex PCR; TCRdb's version includes in-frame clones alone and lacks a portion of them. In the table there are around 190,000 clones, around 73% of which are singletons. The sample consisted of PBMCs. The sequence was obtained from a woman in her thirties in good health and CMV-seronegative. The chain combines TRBV7-2 with TRBJ2-3, with D possibly matching TRBD2 (5 bases). CDR3 sequence (DNA): TGTGCCAGCAGCTTCAGCGGATCCACAGATACGCAGTATTTT. This sequence encodes CASSFSGSTDTQYF.